A selection of T cell receptor beta chains follows, all from one sample in a study of blood T cell repertoires in COVID-19. Generated by immunoSEQ multiplex PCR, the TCRdb table keeps only in-frame clones and is missing some. The sample lists about 94,000 clones; about 83% were seen once. Sequenced material: peripheral blood. The receptors come from a human donor in a cohort sampled during active COVID-19. Both conserved end residues are part of each CDR3. Each record gives: CDR3 protein, CDR3 DNA, J gene, V gene, D gene, clone size. The D gene is left open where the match is weak. Not all rows give a size; the values are once, few, many and, for expanded clones, a class.

CATRPGGDNQPQHF | TGTGCCACCAGACCGGGAGGTGACAATCAGCCCCAGCATTTT | TRBJ1-5 | TRBV24-1 | . | .
CASSFGLGASEKPYEQYF | TGTGCCAGCAGCTTCGGGTTAGGGGCTAGCGAAAAGCCCTACGAGCAGTACTTC | TRBJ2-7 | TRBV5-4 | . | .
CASSIQGLGNQPQHF | TGTGCCAGTAGTATACAGGGTCTAGGAAATCAGCCCCAGCATTTT | TRBJ1-5 | TRBV19 | . | once
CASSYRLLSGQGGQPQHF | TGTGCCAGCAGCTACCGTCTTCTTTCAGGACAGGGAGGTCAGCCCCAGCATTTT | TRBJ1-5 | TRBV5-6 | TRBD1 | .
CASSFPQASEQYF | TGTGCCAGCAGTTTCCCACAGGCCTCCGAGCAGTACTTC | TRBJ2-7 | TRBV28 | . | .
CASSQGLVSYNEQFF | TGTGCCAGCAGCCAGGGACTAGTCTCCTACAATGAGCAGTTCTTC | TRBJ2-1 | TRBV7-3 | TRBD2 | .
CASSSPSTGGRDTEAFF | TGTGCCAGCAGTTCGCCCTCGACAGGGGGGAGAGACACTGAAGCTTTCTTT | TRBJ1-1 | TRBV27 | TRBD1 | .
CATSDPRDIPLGYTF | TGTGCCACCAGTGACCCCCGCGACATTCCTCTTGGCTACACCTTC | TRBJ1-2 | TRBV24-1 | . | .
CASSVIGGLNTEAFF | TGTGCCAGCAGTGTAATAGGGGGCTTGAACACTGAAGCTTTCTTT | TRBJ1-1 | TRBV7-8 | TRBD1 | .
CASRGEVNSNQPQHF | TGTGCCAGCAGGGGGGAGGTAAATAGCAATCAGCCCCAGCATTTT | TRBJ1-5 | TRBV2 | . | once
CASSDSQVPTAYEQYF | TGTGCCAGCAGTGACTCGCAGGTCCCTACAGCCTACGAGCAGTACTTC | TRBJ2-7 | TRBV6-4 | . | .
CASSLRPRGQKNTGELFF | TGTGCCAGCAGTTTACGACCTCGGGGACAGAAAAACACCGGGGAGCTGTTTTTT | TRBJ2-2 | TRBV28 | TRBD1 | few
CASSPYYEQYF | TGTGCCAGCAGCCCCTACTACGAGCAGTACTTC | TRBJ2-7 | TRBV7-2 | . | .
CSVGQGRSGYTF | TGCAGCGTCGGACAGGGGAGGAGTGGCTACACCTTC | TRBJ1-2 | TRBV29-1 | TRBD1 | few
CASSQVTSSGKSEQFF | TGCGCCAGCAGCCAGGTCACCTCTAGCGGGAAGTCTGAGCAGTTCTTC | TRBJ2-1 | TRBV4-3 | TRBD2 | once
CASSIKLTSDGYTF | TGTGCCAGTAGTATAAAATTGACAAGTGATGGCTACACCTTC | TRBJ1-2 | TRBV19 | . | .
CASRLRPNEQFF | TGTGCCAGCAGACTGAGGCCAAATGAGCAGTTCTTC | TRBJ2-1 | TRBV5-6 | . | .
CSVAGGAGNTIYF | TGCAGCGTTGCAGGGGGAGCCGGAAACACCATATATTTT | TRBJ1-3 | TRBV29-1 | TRBD1 | once
CASSPGSGRSNEQFF | TGTGCCAGCTCACCAGGTAGCGGGAGGTCGAATGAGCAGTTCTTC | TRBJ2-1 | TRBV18 | TRBD2 | .
CASSLGAVGIREQYF | TGTGCCAGCAGCTTGGGGGCAGTAGGAATACGGGAGCAGTACTTC | TRBJ2-7 | TRBV5-4 | . | .
CASSPGTPNTGELFF | TGTGCCAGCAGCCCCGGGACACCTAACACCGGGGAGCTGTTTTTT | TRBJ2-2 | TRBV13 | . | .
CASSTFPSGEGNEQFF | TGTGCCAGCAGCACCTTCCCCTCGGGAGAGGGCAATGAGCAGTTCTTC | TRBJ2-1 | TRBV9 | . | .
CAWSVPGVGNEKLFF | TGTGCCTGGAGTGTACCGGGGGTAGGGAATGAAAAACTGTTTTTT | TRBJ1-4 | TRBV30 | . | .
CASSTDNSPLHF | TGTGCCAGCAGTACGGATAATTCACCCCTCCACTTT | TRBJ1-6 | TRBV28 | . | .
CASSIGGADTEAFF | TGTGCCAGTAGTATCGGGGGGGCGGACACTGAAGCTTTCTTT | TRBJ1-1 | TRBV19 | . | .
CATQQDYTGELFF | TGTGCCACACAACAGGATTACACCGGGGAGCTGTTTTTT | TRBJ2-2 | TRBV7-9 | . | .
CASTINNQPQHF | TGTGCCAGCACAATCAATAATCAGCCCCAGCATTTT | TRBJ1-5 | TRBV28 | . | .
CASSPQSGAGNEQFF | TGTGCCAGCAGCCCTCAAAGCGGCGCGGGGAATGAGCAGTTCTTC | TRBJ2-1 | TRBV3-1/TRBV3-2 | . | .